The 21 T cell receptor beta chains in this list originate from one sample, sequenced in a study of T and B cells in COVID-19 patients. TRB was amplified from approximately 250-480 ng of blood genomic DNA. Multiplex PCR with BIOMED2 TRB-A/B primer pools amplified TRB rearrangements. TCRdb fed the multiplex PCR reads into MiXCR, producing one record per CDR3 protein. The table records under 15,000 distinct CDR3 sequences, more than 25% of them present only once. Sequencing input: blood. Receptors were obtained from a human donor who had recovered from COVID-19.

In its sample, this clonotype is medium-sized. The gene calls are TRBV19 and TRBJ2-2, with no clear D. Germline CDR1 LNHDA, CDR2 SQIVND (reference sequence). The CDR3 has 13 residues. Trimming stripped 7 bases from V and 0 bases from J, with 6 bases between. Written as DNA, the CDR3 is TGTGCCAGTAAAAGGTCGAACACCGGGGAGCTGTTTTTT. Translated: CASKRSNTGELFF.

This clonotype is categorized as medium-sized (0.01 to 0.1%). The chain has TRBV12-3 or TRBV12-4 and TRBJ2-1, with TRBD2 matching 13 bases. The CDR3 runs 15 residues. Losses at the gene ends were 6 bases for V and 4 bases for J; bases not matched to a gene: 3. The DNA for the CDR3 is TGTGCCAGCAGGATGACTAGCGGGAGGTACAATGAGCAGTTCTTC. Protein sequence: CASRMTSGRYNEQFF.

The chain recombines TRBV18 with TRBJ1-5; the D gene is possibly TRBD1 (5 bases). This CDR3 is built from 13 residues. The V end was cut by 3 bases, the J end by 5 bases, with 8 bases between. Germline V CDR1 and CDR2: KGHSH, LQKENI. CDR3 in DNA: TGTGCCAGCTCACCGGGGCTATATCAGCCCCAGCATTTT. Translated, it gives CASSPGLYQPQHF.

Judged by abundance, this clonotype is medium-sized. This chain links TRBV30 with TRBJ2-3, with TRBD2 as a possible D gene (5 bases). CDR1 GTSNPN and CDR2 SVGIG come from the germline V gene (reference sequence). The ends were cut back, 3 bases at V and 2 bases at J, with 9 bases in the middle. The CDR3 totals 13 residues. CDR3 coding DNA: TGTGCCTGGAGCAGCGGCTACACAGATACGCAGTATTTT. Its translation is CAWSSGYTDTQYF.

This clonotype was counted between two and nine times. The CDR3 nucleotides read TGTGCCAGCAGTTTAGCCATGCGGGGTCAGCCCCAGCATTTT. Encoded protein: CASSLAMRGQPQHF. The V call is TRBV12-3 or TRBV12-4, the J call TRBJ1-5; no firm D call. Deletions cut 0 bases from V and 6 bases from J, with 9 bases between. The length of the CDR3 is 14 residues.

This chain uses TRBV19 with TRBJ2-2; 12 nucleotides line up with TRBD1. Germline trimming cut 7 bases from V and 9 bases from J; bases unmatched to any gene: 9. This CDR3 is built from 15 residues. Germline V CDR1 and CDR2: LNHDA, SQIVND (reference sequence). The CDR3 reads CASMGTGTGGRELFF. The CDR3 DNA is TGTGCCAGTATGGGTACCGGGACAGGGGGCAGGGAGCTGTTTTTT.

The chain combines TRBV12-3 or TRBV12-4 with TRBJ1-3; D perhaps matches TRBD1 (5 bases). The V and J ends lost 6 bases and 0 bases respectively, with 12 bases between them. This CDR3 contains 15 residues. The CDR3 region has the DNA TGTGCCAGCAGCCCCAGGGACGGCTCTGGAAACACCATATATTTT. This codes for CASSPRDGSGNTIYF.

The rearrangement joins TRBV18 to TRBJ2-1; D is possibly TRBD2 (6 bases). CDR1 KGHSH and CDR2 LQKENI come from the germline V gene. V was shortened by 3 bases and J by 7 bases, with 16 bases between the two germline ends. The CDR3 runs to 15 residues. CDR3: CASSPRTGVGNEQFF. The CDR3 nucleotides are TGTGCCAGCTCACCTAGGACGGGAGTAGGGAATGAGCAGTTCTTC. Looking up the rest from reference TRBV18 and TRBJ2-1 gives the full variable domain: NAGVMQNPRHLVRRRGQEARLRCSPMKGHSHVYWYRQLPEEGLKFMVYLQKENIIDESGMPKERFSAEFPKEGPSILRIQQVVRGDSAAYFCASSPRTGVGNEQFFGPGTRLTVL.

This clonotype was recorded a few times. The rearrangement joins TRBV12-3 or TRBV12-4 to TRBJ1-2; the D gene is possibly TRBD1 (5 bases). CDR3 length: 11 residues. V lost 10 bases, J lost 3 bases, and 9 bases lay in between. The CDR3 region is CANKTDYGYTF. DNA for the CDR3: TGTGCCAACAAGACAGACTATGGCTACACCTTC.

This clonotype has just a few counts. This chain connects TRBV6-2 or TRBV6-3 to TRBJ1-5; no firm D call. Trimming removed 3 bases from V and 5 bases from J, with 11 bases in between. Germline values: CDR1 MNHEY, CDR2 SVGEGT. CDR3 length: 14 amino acids. The CDR3: CASSYEGFHQPQHF. The DNA for the CDR3 is TGTGCCAGCAGTTATGAGGGTTTTCATCAGCCCCAGCATTTT.

This clonotype was picked up a small number of times. The chain joins TRBV6-5 to TRBJ2-5; 8 bases line up with TRBD1. V lost 7 bases and J lost 1; bases outside the gene matches: 8. The length of the CDR3 is 15 residues. Germline lookup yields CDR1 MNHEY and CDR2 SVGAGI. CDR3 loop: CASIRDRGRQETQYF. The CDR3, as DNA: TGTGCCAGCATCAGAGACAGGGGCCGCCAAGAGACCCAGTACTTC.

This clonotype was seen a handful of times. This chain links TRBV6-5 with TRBJ2-7; D gene unclear. CDR3 length: 12 amino acids. V was cut by 4 bases and J by 3 bases, with 7 bases left in between. Germline loops: CDR1 MNHEY, CDR2 SVGAGI. The CDR3 nucleotides are TGTGCCAGCAGTTTAGGACGCTACGAGCAGTACTTC. This translates into CASSLGRYEQYF.

Ten or more counts support this clonotype. This sequence joins TRBV5-5 and TRBJ2-5; TRBD1 matches at 7 bases. Germline V lookup: CDR1 SGHKS, CDR2 YYEKEE (reference sequence). The CDR3 has 12 amino acids. V gave up 7 bases and J gave up 4 bases; unmatched junction bases: 4. This CDR3 reads CASVGTAETQYF. CDR3 in DNA: TGTGCCAGCGTCGGGACAGCAGAGACCCAGTACTTC.

V and J are TRBV6-4 and TRBJ2-3, with 7 bases lining up with TRBD1. V trimming: 6 bases; J trimming: 0 bases; junction bases outside the gene matches: 3. This CDR3 is 14 amino acids long. The germline gives CDR1 MRHNA, CDR2 SNTAGT. The CDR3 nucleotides read TGTGCCAGCAGCCAGGACAGGAGCACAGATACGCAGTATTTT. This gives the protein CASSQDRSTDTQYF.

This rearrangement joins TRBV6-2 or TRBV6-3 to TRBJ1-1; 7 bases align to TRBD1. CDR3 length: 13 amino acids. V was pared by 7 bases and J by 5 bases, with 7 bases of the junction left unmatched. The germline CDR1 and CDR2 sequences are MNHEY and SVGEGT. CDR3 DNA: TGTGCCAGCAACCAGGGGGTCGGTACTGAAGCTTTCTTT. Its protein is CASNQGVGTEAFF.

The chain carries TRBV24-1 and TRBJ2-2; the D gene is possibly TRBD1 (5 bases). The CDR3 runs to 15 residues. V shed 1 base and J shed 3 bases, with 8 bases lying between them. Per the germline V gene, CDR1 is KGHDR and CDR2 is SFDVKD. DNA of the CDR3: TGTGCCACCAGTGATTTAAGGGGTGACACCGGGGAGCTGTTTTTT. Its protein is CATSDLRGDTGELFF.

This clonotype qualifies as medium-sized. This CDR3 is CASSLPGARGANVLTF. The CDR3 DNA reads as TGTGCCAGCAGTTTACCCGGGGCGCGAGGGGCCAACGTCCTGACTTTC. This chain connects TRBV27 to TRBJ2-6; the D gene could be TRBD1 or TRBD2 (5 bases each). The CDR3 covers 16 residues. The germline V gene encodes CDR1 MNHEY and CDR2 SMNVEV (reference sequence). V lost 2 bases and J lost 4, with 12 bases in between.

CDR3: CASSYGASGVSYEQYF. CDR3 DNA sequence: TGTGCCAGCAGTTACGGGGCTAGCGGGGTCTCCTACGAGCAGTACTTC. The chain employs TRBV6-6 and TRBJ2-7; 9 nucleotides agree with TRBD2. V lost 2 bases and J lost 0; bases outside the gene matches: 5. Germline V gene sequence: CDR1 MNHNY, CDR2 SVGAGI (reference sequence). The length of the CDR3 is 16 residues.

The V gene is TRBV4-2, the J gene TRBJ1-2; D is ambiguous. Germline V CDR1 and CDR2: LGHNA, YNFKEQ. The CDR3 totals 13 residues. Between the trimmed V and J ends, which lost 4 bases and 8 bases, there was a span of 14 bases. The CDR3 DNA is TGTGCCAGCAGCCCAGGACCCTCTAGAGGCTACACCTTC. This gives the protein CASSPGPSRGYTF.

This rearrangement joins TRBV6-2 or TRBV6-3 to TRBJ2-5; no clear D gene. The CDR3 is 15 amino acids. V lost 5 bases and J 5 bases, leaving 18 bases between the germline ends. The germline gives CDR1 MNHEY, CDR2 SVGEGT. The CDR3 loop is CASSVLGAVRETQYF. The CDR3 region has the DNA TGTGCCAGCAGTGTCCTTGGCGCGGTTCGGGAGACCCAGTACTTC.

This clonotype was seen at least ten times. The chain joins TRBV18 to TRBJ2-2; TRBD1 aligns across 7 bases. V was clipped by 3 bases and J by 7 bases; unmatched bases: 5. The CDR3 has 14 residues. Germline V gene lookup returns CDR1 KGHSH and CDR2 LQKENI. The CDR3 coding sequence is TGTGCCAGCTCACCCGACAGGGCTAACGGGGAGCTGTTTTTT. Translation: CASSPDRANGELFF.